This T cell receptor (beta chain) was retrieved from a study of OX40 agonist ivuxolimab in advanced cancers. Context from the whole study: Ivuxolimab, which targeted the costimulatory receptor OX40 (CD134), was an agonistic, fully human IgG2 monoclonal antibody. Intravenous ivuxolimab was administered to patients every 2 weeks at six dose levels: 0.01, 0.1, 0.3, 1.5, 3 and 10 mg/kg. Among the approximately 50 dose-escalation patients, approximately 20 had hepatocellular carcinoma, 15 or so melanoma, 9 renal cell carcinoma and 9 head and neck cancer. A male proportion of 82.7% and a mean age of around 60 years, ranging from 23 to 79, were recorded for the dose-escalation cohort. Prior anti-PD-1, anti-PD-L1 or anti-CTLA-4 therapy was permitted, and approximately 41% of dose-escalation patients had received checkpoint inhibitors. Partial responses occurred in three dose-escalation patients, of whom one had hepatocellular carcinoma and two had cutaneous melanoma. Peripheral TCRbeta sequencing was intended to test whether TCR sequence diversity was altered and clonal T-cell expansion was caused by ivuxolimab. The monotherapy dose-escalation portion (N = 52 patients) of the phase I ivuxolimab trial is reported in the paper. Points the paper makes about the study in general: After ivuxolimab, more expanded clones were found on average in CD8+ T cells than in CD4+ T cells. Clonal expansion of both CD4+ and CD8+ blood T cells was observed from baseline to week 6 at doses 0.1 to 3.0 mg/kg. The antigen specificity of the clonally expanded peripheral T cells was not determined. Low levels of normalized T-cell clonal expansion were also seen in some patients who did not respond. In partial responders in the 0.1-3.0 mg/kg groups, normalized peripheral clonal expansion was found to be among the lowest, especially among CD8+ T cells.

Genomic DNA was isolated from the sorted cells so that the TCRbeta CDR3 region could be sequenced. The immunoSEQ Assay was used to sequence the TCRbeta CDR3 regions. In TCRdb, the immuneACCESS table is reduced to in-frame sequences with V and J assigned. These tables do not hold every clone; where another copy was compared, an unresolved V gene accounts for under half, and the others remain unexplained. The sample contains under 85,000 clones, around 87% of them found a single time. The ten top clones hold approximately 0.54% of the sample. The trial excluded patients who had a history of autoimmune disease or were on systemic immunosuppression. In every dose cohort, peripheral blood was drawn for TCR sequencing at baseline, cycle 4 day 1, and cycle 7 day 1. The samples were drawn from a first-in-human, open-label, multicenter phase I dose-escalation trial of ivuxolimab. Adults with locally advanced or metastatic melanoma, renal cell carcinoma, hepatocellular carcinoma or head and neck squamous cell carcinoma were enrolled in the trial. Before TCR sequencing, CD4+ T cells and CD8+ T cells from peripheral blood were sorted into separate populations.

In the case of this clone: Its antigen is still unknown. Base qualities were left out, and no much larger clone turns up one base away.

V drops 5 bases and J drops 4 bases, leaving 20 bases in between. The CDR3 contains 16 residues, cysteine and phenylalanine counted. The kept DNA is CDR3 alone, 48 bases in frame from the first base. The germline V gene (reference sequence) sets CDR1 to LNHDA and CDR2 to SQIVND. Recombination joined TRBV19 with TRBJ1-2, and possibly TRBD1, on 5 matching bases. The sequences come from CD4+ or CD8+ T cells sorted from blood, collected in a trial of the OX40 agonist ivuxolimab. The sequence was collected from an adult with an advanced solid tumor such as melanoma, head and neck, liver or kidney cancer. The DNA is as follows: TGTGCCAGTAGTTCCCCACCACAGTGGGGCGGCTATGGCTACACCTTC. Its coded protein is CASSSPPQWGGYGYTF.